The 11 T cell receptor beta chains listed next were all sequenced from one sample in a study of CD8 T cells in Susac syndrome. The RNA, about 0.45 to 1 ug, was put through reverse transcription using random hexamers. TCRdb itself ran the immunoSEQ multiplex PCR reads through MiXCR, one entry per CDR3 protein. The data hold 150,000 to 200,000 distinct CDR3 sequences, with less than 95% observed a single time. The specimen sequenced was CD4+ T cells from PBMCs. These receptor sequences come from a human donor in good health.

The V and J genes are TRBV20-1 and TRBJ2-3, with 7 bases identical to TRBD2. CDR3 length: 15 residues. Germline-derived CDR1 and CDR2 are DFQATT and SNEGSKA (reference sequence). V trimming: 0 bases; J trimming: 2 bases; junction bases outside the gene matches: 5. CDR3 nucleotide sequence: TGCAGTGCTAGAGACTTCCGGGACTACACAGATACGCAGTATTTT. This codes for CSARDFRDYTDTQYF.

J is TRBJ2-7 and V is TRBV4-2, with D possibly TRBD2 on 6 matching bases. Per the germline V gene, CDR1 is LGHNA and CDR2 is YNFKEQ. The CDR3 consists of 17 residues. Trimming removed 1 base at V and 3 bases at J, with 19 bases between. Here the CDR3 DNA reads TGTGCCAGCAGCCAAGGTCACGATGGCAAGGAGGGCTACGAGCAGTACTTC. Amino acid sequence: CASSQGHDGKEGYEQYF.

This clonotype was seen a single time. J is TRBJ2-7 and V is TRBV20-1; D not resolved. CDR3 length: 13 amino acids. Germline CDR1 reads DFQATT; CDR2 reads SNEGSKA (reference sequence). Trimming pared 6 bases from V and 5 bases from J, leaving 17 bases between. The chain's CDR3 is CSAIRRSWDEQYF. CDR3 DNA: TGCAGTGCGATCCGACGGTCCTGGGACGAGCAGTACTTC.

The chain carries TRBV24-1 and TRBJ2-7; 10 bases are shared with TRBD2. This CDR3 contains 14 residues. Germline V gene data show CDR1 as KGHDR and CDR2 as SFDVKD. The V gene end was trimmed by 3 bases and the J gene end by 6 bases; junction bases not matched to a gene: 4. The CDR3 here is CATSDPRLAGEQYF. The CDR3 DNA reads TGTGCCACCAGTGATCCAAGACTAGCGGGCGAGCAGTACTTC.

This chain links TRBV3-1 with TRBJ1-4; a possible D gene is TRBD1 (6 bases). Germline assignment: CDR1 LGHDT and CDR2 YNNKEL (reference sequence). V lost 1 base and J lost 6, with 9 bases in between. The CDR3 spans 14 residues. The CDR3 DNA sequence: TGTGCCAGCAGCCAAGGGGCAGGGGATGAAAAACTGTTTTTT. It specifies CASSQGAGDEKLFF.

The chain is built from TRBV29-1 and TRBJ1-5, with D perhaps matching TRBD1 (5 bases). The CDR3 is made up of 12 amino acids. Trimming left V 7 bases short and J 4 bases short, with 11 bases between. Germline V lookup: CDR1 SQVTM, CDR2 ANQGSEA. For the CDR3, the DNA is TGCAGCGCTGGACATCTTAATCAGCCCCAGCATTTT. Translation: CSAGHLNQPQHF.

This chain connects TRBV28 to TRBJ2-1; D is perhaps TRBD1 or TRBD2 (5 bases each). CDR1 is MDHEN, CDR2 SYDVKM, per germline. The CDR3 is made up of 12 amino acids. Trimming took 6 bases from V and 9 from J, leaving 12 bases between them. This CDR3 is CASSYMRGEQFF. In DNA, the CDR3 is TGTGCCAGCAGCTACATGAGGGGTGAGCAGTTCTTC.

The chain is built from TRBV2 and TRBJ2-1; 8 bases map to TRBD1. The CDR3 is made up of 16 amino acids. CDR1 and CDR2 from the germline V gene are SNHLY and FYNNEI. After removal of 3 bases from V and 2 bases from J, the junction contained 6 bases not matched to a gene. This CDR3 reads CASSDWSRGPYNEQFF. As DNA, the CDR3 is TGTGCCAGCAGTGACTGGTCCAGGGGGCCCTACAATGAGCAGTTCTTC.

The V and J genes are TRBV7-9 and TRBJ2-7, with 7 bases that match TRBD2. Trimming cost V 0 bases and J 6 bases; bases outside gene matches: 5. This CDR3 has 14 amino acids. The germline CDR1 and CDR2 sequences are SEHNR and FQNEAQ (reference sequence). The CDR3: CASSLAGGPAEQYF. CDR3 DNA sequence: TGTGCCAGCAGCTTAGCGGGAGGGCCAGCCGAGCAGTACTTC.

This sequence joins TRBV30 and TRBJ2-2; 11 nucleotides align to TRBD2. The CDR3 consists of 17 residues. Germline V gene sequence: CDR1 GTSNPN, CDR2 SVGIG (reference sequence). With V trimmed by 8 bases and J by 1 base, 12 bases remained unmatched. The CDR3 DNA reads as TGTGCCACAGCCGGGACTAGCGGTCCCTTGAACACCGGGGAGCTGTTTTTT. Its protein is CATAGTSGPLNTGELFF.

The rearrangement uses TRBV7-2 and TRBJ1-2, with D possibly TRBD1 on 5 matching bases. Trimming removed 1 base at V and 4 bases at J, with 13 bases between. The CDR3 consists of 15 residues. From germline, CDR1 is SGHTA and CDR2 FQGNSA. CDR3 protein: CASSLDGRAGYGYTF. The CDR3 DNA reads TGTGCCAGCAGCTTAGATGGCAGGGCGGGCTATGGCTACACCTTC.